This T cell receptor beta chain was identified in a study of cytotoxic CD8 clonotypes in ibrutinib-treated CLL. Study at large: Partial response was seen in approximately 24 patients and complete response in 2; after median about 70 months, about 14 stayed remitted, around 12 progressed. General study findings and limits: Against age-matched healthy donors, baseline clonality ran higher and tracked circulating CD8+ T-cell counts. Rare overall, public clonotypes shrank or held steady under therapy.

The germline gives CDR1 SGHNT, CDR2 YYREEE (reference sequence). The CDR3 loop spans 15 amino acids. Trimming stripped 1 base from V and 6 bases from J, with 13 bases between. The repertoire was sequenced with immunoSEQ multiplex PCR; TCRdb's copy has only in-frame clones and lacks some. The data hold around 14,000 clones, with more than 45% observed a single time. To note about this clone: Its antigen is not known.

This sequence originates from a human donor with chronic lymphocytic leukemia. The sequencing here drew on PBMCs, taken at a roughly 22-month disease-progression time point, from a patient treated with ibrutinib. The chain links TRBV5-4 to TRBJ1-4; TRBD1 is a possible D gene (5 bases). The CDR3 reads CASSLMGRRHEKLFF. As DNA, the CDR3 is TGTGCCAGCAGCTTGATGGGACGGCGCCATGAAAAACTGTTTTTT.